The subject of this entry is one TCR beta chain. The antigen remains undetermined. The data were taken from a study of monozygotic twins with inflammatory bowel disease. Overall study findings and caveats: Distinguishing T cell subtypes was not possible.

TCRdb re-analyzed the 5' RACE reads; it lists each CDR3 protein once, without DNA. The ten top clones account for roughly 5.2%, within a sample of about 300,000 distinct CDR3 sequences. The clonotype comes from a human donor with ulcerative colitis or Crohn's disease, or a healthy co-twin of an affected twin (not recorded which). The specimen was blood.

The CDR3 sequence: CASSPGTSEQFF. This chain links TRBV7-7 with TRBJ2-1; as DNA is missing, the TRBD2 call by TCRdb cannot be tested. The CDR3 has 12 amino acids. Germline loops: CDR1 SSHAT, CDR2 FNYEAQ (reference sequence).